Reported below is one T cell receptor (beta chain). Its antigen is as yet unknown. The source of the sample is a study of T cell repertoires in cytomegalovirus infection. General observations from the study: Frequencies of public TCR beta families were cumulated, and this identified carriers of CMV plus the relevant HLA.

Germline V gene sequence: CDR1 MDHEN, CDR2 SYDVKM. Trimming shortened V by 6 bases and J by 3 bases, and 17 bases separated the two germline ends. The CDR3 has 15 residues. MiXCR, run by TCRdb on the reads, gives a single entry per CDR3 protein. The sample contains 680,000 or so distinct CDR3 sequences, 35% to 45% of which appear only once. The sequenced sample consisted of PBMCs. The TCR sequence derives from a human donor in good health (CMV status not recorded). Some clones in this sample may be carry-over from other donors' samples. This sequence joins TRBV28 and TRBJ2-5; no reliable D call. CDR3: CASRFADLLKETQYF. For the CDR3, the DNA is TGTGCCAGCAGGTTTGCGGACCTCCTAAAAGAGACCCAGTACTTC.